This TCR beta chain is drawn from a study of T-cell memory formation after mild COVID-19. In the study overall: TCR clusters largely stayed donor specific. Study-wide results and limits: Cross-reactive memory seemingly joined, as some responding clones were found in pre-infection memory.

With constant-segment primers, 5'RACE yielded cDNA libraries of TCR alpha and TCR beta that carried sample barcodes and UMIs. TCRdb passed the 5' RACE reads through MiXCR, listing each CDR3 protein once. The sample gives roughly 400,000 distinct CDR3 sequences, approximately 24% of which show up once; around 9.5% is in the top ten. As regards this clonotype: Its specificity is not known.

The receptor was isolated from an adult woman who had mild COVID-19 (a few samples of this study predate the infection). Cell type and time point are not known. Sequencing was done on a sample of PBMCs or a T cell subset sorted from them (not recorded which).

The CDR3 spells CASSPTVGLAGADEQFF. The CDR3 coding sequence is TGTGCCAGCAGTCCTACCGTCGGACTAGCGGGAGCCGATGAGCAGTTCTTC. The chain has TRBV12-3 or TRBV12-4 and TRBJ2-1; 13 bases are a match to TRBD2. The V and J ends lost 5 bases and 8 bases, in that order; junction bases with no gene match: 12. The CDR3 is 17 amino acids.